The T cell receptor (beta chain) under discussion was sequenced for a study of cytomegalovirus exposure and HLA in healthy donors. Notes on the study in general: Listed as cytomegalovirus-associated were 150 to 200 TCR beta chains. According to a subsequent analysis, TCR clusters identified in the first cohort showed a tendency to co-occur across the 120 validation repertoires. Specificity of a few CMV-associated chains for CMV antigens was verified in vitro.

Some clones are missing from TCRdb's copy, which holds only in-frame ones; the method was immunoSEQ multiplex PCR. The sample includes hundreds of thousands of clones, about nine tenths seen only once; the top ten take 0.65% to 0.95%. Notes on this clone: Its cognate antigen is unknown.

Trimming at V came to 6 bases and at J to 3 bases, leaving 12 bases not matched to a gene. Germline values: CDR1 SGHTA, CDR2 FQGNSA. The CDR3 runs 17 residues. A roughly 120-subject validation cohort, separate from the approximately 720-subject first cohort, supplied the donors. This receptor was identified in a woman aged 18-29 years in good health and CMV-seronegative. The chain uses TRBV7-2 and TRBJ2-3; 10 bases are shared with TRBD2. Sequencing used PBMCs. The CDR3 loop is CASSSSSGTSATDTQYF. Written as DNA, the CDR3 is TGTGCCAGCAGTTCGTCGTCCGGGACTAGCGCGACAGATACGCAGTATTTT.